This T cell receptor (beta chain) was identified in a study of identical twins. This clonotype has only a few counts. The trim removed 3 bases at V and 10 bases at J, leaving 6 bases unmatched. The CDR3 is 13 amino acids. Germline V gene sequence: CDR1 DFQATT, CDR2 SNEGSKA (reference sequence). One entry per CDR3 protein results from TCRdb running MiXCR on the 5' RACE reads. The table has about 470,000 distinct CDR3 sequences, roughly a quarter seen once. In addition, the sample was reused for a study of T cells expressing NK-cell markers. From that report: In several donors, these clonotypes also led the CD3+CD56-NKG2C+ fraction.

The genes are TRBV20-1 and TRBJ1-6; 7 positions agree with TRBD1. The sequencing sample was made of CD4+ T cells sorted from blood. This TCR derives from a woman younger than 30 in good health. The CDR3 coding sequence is TGCAGTGCTAGCGGGACAGTGGACTCACCCCTCCACTTT. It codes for CSASGTVDSPLHF.